The sequence of this T cell receptor (beta chain) was determined in a study of blood T cell repertoires in COVID-19. The V end lost 3 bases, the J end lost 1 base, and 16 bases lay between the germline ends. The CDR3 is 16 amino acids. CDR1 and CDR2 from the germline V gene are MDHEN and SYDVKM. Generated by immunoSEQ multiplex PCR, the TCRdb table keeps only in-frame clones and is missing some. In the table there are about 200,000 clones, roughly 90% of which are singletons. This sequence was found in a man between 50 and 59 years old with acute or convalescent COVID-19. The V call is TRBV28, the J call TRBJ2-7; the D gene is possibly TRBD2 (6 bases). What was sequenced was peripheral blood. The CDR3 DNA sequence: TGTGCCAGCAGTTTGAGCTTCGGTAGCGGTTCCTACGAGCAGTACTTC. Amino acids: CASSLSFGSGSYEQYF.